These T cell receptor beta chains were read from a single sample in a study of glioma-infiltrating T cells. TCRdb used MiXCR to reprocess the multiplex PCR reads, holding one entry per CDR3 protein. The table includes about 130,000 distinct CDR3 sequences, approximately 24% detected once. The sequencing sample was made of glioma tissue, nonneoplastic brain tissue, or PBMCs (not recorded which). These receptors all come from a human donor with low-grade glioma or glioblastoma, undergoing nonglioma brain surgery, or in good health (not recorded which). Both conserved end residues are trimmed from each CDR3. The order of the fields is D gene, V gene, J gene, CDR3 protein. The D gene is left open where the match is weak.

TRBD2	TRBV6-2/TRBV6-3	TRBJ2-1	AISDPRTSGHNEQF
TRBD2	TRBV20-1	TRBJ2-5	SARLAPQETQY
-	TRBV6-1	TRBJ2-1	ASSYHNEQF
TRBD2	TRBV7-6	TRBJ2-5	ASSLSHRPGGNQETQY
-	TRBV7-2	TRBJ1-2	ASRELGGYT
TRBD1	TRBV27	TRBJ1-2	ASSYQGEDGYT
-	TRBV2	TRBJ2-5	ASVLNQETQY
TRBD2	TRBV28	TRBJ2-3	ASSFAGGTDTQY
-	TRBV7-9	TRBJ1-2	ASSSGGSNYGYT
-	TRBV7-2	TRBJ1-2	ASSLGPSRYT
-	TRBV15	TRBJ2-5	ATSRDLGAGVRETQY
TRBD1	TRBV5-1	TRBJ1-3	ASSPQGGDTIY
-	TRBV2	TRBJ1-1	ASSDGTWGTEAF
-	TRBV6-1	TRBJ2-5	ASSLGIQETQY
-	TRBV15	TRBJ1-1	ATSRRTAEAF
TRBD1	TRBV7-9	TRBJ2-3	ASNPPGQGADTQY
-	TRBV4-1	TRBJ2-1	ASSPRVSVGSYNEQF
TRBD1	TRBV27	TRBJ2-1	ASSPPGTGGYEQF
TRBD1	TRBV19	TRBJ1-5	ASRTGQGSNQPQH
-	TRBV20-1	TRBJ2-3	SARESGARSTDTQY
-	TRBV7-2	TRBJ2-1	ASSLGGAMSEQF
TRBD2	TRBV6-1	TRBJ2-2	ASSFSGTSLSGELF
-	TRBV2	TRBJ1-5	ASSLLGYNQPQH
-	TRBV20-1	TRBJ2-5	SAREGPGPEQTQY
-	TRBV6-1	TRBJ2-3	ASRMDSTDTQY
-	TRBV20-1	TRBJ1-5	SQARREGGNQPQH
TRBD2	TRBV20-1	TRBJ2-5	SARDVAGGEETQY
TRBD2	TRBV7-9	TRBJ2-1	ASSLSVTGQRGGNEQF
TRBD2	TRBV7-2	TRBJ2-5	ASSYQTSGGPVQETQY
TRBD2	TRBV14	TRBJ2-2	ASSGLVTTGELF
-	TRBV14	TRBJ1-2	ASSQDGPGYT
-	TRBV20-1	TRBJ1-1	SARGWRQNTEAF
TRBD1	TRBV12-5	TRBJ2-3	ASGSQDRGLDTQY
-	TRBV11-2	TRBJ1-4	ASSLETDEKLF
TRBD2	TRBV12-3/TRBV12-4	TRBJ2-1	ASSSRPAGNEQF
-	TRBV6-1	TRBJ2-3	ASSAPRDATDTQY
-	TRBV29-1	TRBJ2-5	SVEDWRGQETQY
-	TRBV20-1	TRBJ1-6	SARTTLSYNSPLH
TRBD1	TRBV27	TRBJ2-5	AIRQGRGPRETQY
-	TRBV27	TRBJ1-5	ASSLSKGLAFSNQPQH
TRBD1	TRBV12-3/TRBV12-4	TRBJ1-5	ASSFWDRGINQPQH
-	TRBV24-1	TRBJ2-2	ATTKDTNTGELF
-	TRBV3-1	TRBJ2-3	ASSHTDTQY
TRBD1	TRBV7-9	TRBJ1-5	ASSQGGGNQPQH
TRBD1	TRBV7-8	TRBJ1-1	ASSPGQGLNTEAF
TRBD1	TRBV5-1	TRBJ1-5	ASSWRTGQDQPQH
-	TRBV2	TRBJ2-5	ASSQIDKPQETQY
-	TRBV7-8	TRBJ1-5	ATEGDYSNQPQH
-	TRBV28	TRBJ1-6	ASRRQKDSPLH
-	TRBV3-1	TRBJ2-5	ASSQERDRRQETQY
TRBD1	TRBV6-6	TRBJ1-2	ASSYQGGTGGYT
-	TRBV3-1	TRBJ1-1	ASSQLGFEAF
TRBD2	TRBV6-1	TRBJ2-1	ASRLPSSGGLSEQF